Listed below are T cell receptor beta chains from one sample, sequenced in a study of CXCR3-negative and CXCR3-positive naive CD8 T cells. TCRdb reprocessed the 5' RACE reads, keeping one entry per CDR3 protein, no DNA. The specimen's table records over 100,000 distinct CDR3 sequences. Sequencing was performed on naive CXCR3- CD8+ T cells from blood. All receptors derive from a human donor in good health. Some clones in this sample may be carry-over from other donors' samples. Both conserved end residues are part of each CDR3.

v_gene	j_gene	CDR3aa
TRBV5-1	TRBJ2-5	CASSRRSGGMTETQYF
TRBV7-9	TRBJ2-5	CASSLEWTGEGTQYF
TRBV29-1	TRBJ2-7	CSVAGVHEQYF
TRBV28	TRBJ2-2	CASRPRTGRNTGELFF
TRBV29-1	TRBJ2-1	CSVKQLAGAVNEQFF
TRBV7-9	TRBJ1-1	CASSSKTGNTEAFF
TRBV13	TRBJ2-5	CASSTRLDEGGETQYF
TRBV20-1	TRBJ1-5	CSAREAGTSRFLTPQHF
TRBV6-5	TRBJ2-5	CASSLSGGPETQYF
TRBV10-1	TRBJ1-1	CASSETRLNTEAFF
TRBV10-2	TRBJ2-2	CASSEMRVNTGELFF
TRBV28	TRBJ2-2	CASSRIGGLYTGELFF
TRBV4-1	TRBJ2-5	CASSHTTGGGQETQYF
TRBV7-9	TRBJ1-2	CASSLGQMGGYTF
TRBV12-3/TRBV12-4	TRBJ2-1	CASNQLAGDEQFF
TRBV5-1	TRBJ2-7	CASSSDDSYEQYF
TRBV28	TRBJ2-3	CASSFGGRQYF
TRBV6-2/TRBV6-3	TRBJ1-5	CASSYEGDSNQPQHF
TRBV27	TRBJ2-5	CASSLSIPGETQYF
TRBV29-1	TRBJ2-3	CSTLPGQTTDTQYF
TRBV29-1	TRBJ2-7	CSVVPLGDRADEQYF
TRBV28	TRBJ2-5	CASSDRVRETQYF
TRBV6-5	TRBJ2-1	CASSSNQGSVYNEQFF
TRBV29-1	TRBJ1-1	CSVEDGGPEAFF
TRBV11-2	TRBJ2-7	CASSYSGGLVVYEQYF
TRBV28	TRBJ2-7	CASSPRVTYEQYF
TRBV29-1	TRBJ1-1	CSVVDGITEAFF
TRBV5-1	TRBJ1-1	CASSLRQRGYTNTEAFF
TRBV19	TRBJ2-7	CASSRLLTSGRNYEQYF
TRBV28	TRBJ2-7	CASSPPMGQGYEQYF
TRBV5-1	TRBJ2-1	CASSLRDRASSYNEQFF
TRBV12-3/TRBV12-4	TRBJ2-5	CASSLGLQETQYF
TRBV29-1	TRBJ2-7	CSVAGTVNPYEQYF
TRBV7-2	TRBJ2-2	CASSYPTVSTPNTGELFF
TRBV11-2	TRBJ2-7	CASSWAGEYYEQYF
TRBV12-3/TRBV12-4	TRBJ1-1	CASTLSRGSGTEAFF
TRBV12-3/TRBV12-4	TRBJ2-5	CASSFQGRETQYF
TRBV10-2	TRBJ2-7	CASRRDYEQYF
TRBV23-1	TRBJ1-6	CASSATGESPLHF
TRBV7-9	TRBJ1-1	CASTLGQGTEAFF
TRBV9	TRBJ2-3	CASSADGEPTDTQYF
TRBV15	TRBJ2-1	CATSRDEMGTSYNEQFF
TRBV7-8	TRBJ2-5	CASTGEWRGGIETQYF
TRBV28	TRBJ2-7	CASSRDSYEQYF
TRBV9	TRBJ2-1	CASSDSGGDEQFF